This T cell receptor beta chain was documented in a study of cytomegalovirus exposure and HLA in healthy donors. Study information: The platform used for the 120 or so validation repertoires matched that of the approximately 640 first-cohort repertoires, a later analysis reported.

The CDR3 covers 15 residues. V lost 4 bases, J lost 2 bases, and 13 bases lay in between. Germline V gene data show CDR1 as SGHRS and CDR2 as YFSETQ. Here immunoSEQ multiplex PCR was the method, and the copy in TCRdb shows in-frame clones only, minus some. The data hold about 240,000 clones, with more than 75% observed a single time. The validation cohort, a group of around 130 subjects, included the donors and was separate from the roughly 670-subject first cohort. V and J are TRBV5-1 and TRBJ2-1; no clear D. This clonotype was obtained from a woman aged 25 to 39 in good health and CMV-seropositive. The specimen was PBMCs. CDR3 coding DNA: TGCGCCAGCAGCCAGACAATCGGCACCTACAATGAGCAGTTCTTC. This gives the protein CASSQTIGTYNEQFF. The whole variable domain, filled in from reference TRBV5-1 and TRBJ2-1, reads KAGVTQTPRYLIKTRGQQVTLSCSPISGHRSVSWYQQTPGQGLQFLFEYFSETQRNKGNFPGRFSGRQFSNSRSEMNVSTLELGDSALYLCASSQTIGTYNEQFFGPGTRLTVL.